These 14 T cell receptor beta chains were all obtained from the same sample, sequenced in a study of CD8+ T cells in alopecia areata. It was cDNA, reverse transcribed from extracted RNA, that served as the sequencing template. The protocol was immunoSEQ multiplex PCR, while the TCRdb copy is restricted to in-frame clones and leaves out a portion. The sample yields more than 150,000 clones, 45% to 60% seen once. The treatment: oral pan-JAK inhibitor, 5-10 mg twice daily. The sample in question was CD8+ T cells sorted from blood, obtained between weeks 51 and 54, from a patient treated with tofacitinib. The source of these receptors is a human donor with alopecia areata.

The rearrangement uses TRBV18 and TRBJ2-4, with TRBD2 identical over 10 bases. Germline V gene data show CDR1 as KGHSH and CDR2 as LQKENI. This CDR3 spans 15 amino acids. V was clipped by 1 base and J by 9 bases; unmatched bases: 6. CDR3: CASSPRSASGGIQYF. CDR3 in DNA: TGTGCCAGCTCACCACGGAGTGCTAGCGGGGGCATTCAGTACTTC.

The sample holds a few counts of this clone. Other DNA variants within this sample encode the same CDR3. The chain uses TRBV25-1 and TRBJ2-3; D uncertain. The V gene's germline CDR1 is MGHDK and CDR2 SYGVNS. V lost 5 bases and J lost 1, with 4 bases in between. CDR3 size: 12 residues. The CDR3, as DNA: TGTGCCAGCAGTCGAGGCACAGATACGCAGTATTTT. Translated, it gives CASSRGTDTQYF.

CDR3 DNA sequence: TGTGCCAGCAGCCCAAGACAGGGACCCATGAACACTGAAGCTTTCTTT. It translates to CASSPRQGPMNTEAFF. This chain links TRBV9 with TRBJ1-1, with 7 bases identical to TRBD1. Germline CDR1 SGDLS, CDR2 YYNGEE. The CDR3 has 16 amino acids. The V and J ends lost 4 bases and 0 bases, in that order; junction bases with no gene match: 9. The full variable domain, its missing parts supplied by reference TRBV9 and TRBJ1-1, is DSGVTQTPKHLITATGQRVTLRCSPRSGDLSVYWYQQSLDQGLQFLIQYYNGEERAKGNILERFSAQQFPDLHSELNLSSLELGDSALYFCASSPRQGPMNTEAFFGQGTRLTVV.

CDR3 coding DNA: TGTGCCAGCAGCCGTCTGTCGGTCAATGAGCAGTTCTTC. It is translated as CASSRLSVNEQFF. The chain joins TRBV5-6 to TRBJ2-1; the D is unclear. The CDR3 sequence is 13 residues long. Deletions cut 4 bases from V and 6 bases from J, with 11 bases between. CDR1 and CDR2 from the germline V gene are SGHDT and YYEEEE.

This rearrangement joins TRBV30 to TRBJ1-2, with TRBD1 matching 10 bases. The trim removed 0 bases at V and 7 bases at J, leaving 5 bases unmatched. CDR1 is GTSNPN, CDR2 SVGIG, per germline (reference sequence). This CDR3 is 14 amino acids long. CDR3 sequence: CAWSVGTGVGGYTF. The DNA for the CDR3 is TGTGCCTGGAGTGTTGGGACAGGGGTGGGTGGCTACACCTTC.

In its sample, this clone was seen a few times. J is TRBJ2-7 and V is TRBV7-9; D gene ambiguous. Germline assignment: CDR1 SEHNR and CDR2 FQNEAQ (reference sequence). V was pared by 1 base and J by 6 bases, with 10 bases between. The CDR3 runs to 13 residues. CDR3 protein: CASSLEIKAEQYF. The CDR3 DNA reads as TGTGCCAGCAGCTTAGAAATCAAGGCCGAGCAGTACTTC.

The rearrangement links TRBV19 to TRBJ1-2; no clear D. V was shortened by 0 bases and J by 5 bases, with 10 bases between the two germline ends. CDR3 length: 14 residues. Germline V gives CDR1 LNHDA, CDR2 SQIVND (reference sequence). The CDR3 is CASSIDREDYGYTF. Here the CDR3 DNA reads TGTGCCAGTAGTATAGATCGTGAGGATTATGGCTACACCTTC.

The chain combines TRBV15 with TRBJ2-3; no reliable D call. The CDR3 spans 16 residues. From germline, CDR1 is LNHNV and CDR2 YYDKDF (reference sequence). Trimming left V 0 bases short and J 1 base short, with 11 bases between. The CDR3 DNA reads as TGTGCCACCAGCAGAGAGGTTGGGTTAGGCACAGATACGCAGTATTTT. Translating it yields CATSREVGLGTDTQYF.

The genes are TRBV5-1 and TRBJ2-6, with TRBD1 as a possible D gene (6 bases). V was shortened by 1 base and J by 2 bases, with 13 bases between the two germline ends. Germline values: CDR1 SGHRS, CDR2 YFSETQ. This CDR3 has 17 amino acids. CDR3 loop: CASSLNGPGAGANVLTF. The CDR3 DNA sequence: TGCGCCAGCAGCTTGAATGGCCCAGGGGCTGGGGCCAACGTCCTGACTTTC.

The chain joins TRBV6-5 to TRBJ2-5; D unresolved. The CDR3 spans 13 residues. Trimming stripped 2 bases from V and 1 base from J, with 5 bases between. Germline V gives CDR1 MNHEY, CDR2 SVGAGI. Written as DNA, the CDR3 is TGTGCCAGCAGTTACGGCAGCCAAGAGACCCAGTACTTC. Residues: CASSYGSQETQYF.

The chain uses TRBV29-1 and TRBJ2-7; 7 nucleotides agree with TRBD1. The germline CDR1 and CDR2 sequences are SQVTM and ANQGSEA. The V segment lost 5 bases and the J segment 3 bases; nucleotides outside the gene matches: 10. This CDR3 has 14 amino acids. For the CDR3, the DNA is TGCAGCGTTCTCCTGAGGGACAGAAACTACGAGCAGTACTTC. Its protein is CSVLLRDRNYEQYF.

This clone was counted only a few times. The V gene is TRBV30, the J gene TRBJ1-6; D uncertain. Germline V gives CDR1 GTSNPN, CDR2 SVGIG (reference sequence). The CDR3 is made up of 16 amino acids. V was clipped by 0 bases and J by 0 bases, with 9 bases between them. The CDR3 reads CAWSVGRSSYNSPLHF. The DNA of the CDR3 is TGTGCCTGGAGTGTAGGGCGGAGCTCCTATAATTCACCCCTCCACTTT. The variable domain in full, with the rest retrieved from reference TRBV30 and TRBJ1-6, is SQTIHQWPATLVQPVGSPLSLECTVEGTSNPNLYWYRQAAGRGLQLLFYSVGIGQISSEVPQNLSASRPQDRQFILSSKKLLLSDSGFYLCAWSVGRSSYNSPLHFGNGTRLTVT.

This clone appeared a few times. The chain recombines TRBV7-9 with TRBJ1-2; 10 nucleotides line up with TRBD1. Germline trimming cut 5 bases from V and 3 bases from J; bases unmatched to any gene: 3. Germline V gene sequence: CDR1 SEHNR, CDR2 FQNEAQ (reference sequence). CDR3 size: 14 residues. The DNA of the CDR3 is TGTGCCAGCAGCCCGGACAGGGGGTACTATGGCTACACCTTC. It specifies CASSPDRGYYGYTF.

The chain combines TRBV4-1 with TRBJ2-3; 10 nucleotides match TRBD1. Germline assignment: CDR1 MGHRA and CDR2 YSYEKL. J lost 5 bases, V lost 4 bases, and 9 bases had no gene match. The CDR3 has 16 amino acids. The CDR3 sequence: CASSLRDRGFGDTQYF. Here the CDR3 DNA reads TGCGCCAGCAGCCTAAGGGACAGGGGTTTTGGAGATACGCAGTATTTT.